These 20 T cell receptor beta chains came from one sample sequenced in a study of read filtering for tumor transcriptome and immune sequencing (dated by TCRdb to 2020 to 2021). The listed sequencing device is Illumina HiSeq 4000. The Immunoverse kit was used to build TCR libraries from approximately 410 ng RNA, with molecular barcoded adaptors covering alpha/delta and beta/gamma chains. Starting from the raw public reads, TCRdb applied fastp trimming at Q25, assembled clones with MiXCR and retained in-frame beta chains. Merged by CDR3 protein, the rows form single entries marked with the most common genes and DNA. Present in this sample are around 130,000 distinct CDR3 sequences, 10% to 15% of which were seen just once. The top ten constitute approximately 11% of the sample. The sequenced sample consisted of a population of CD138-negative cells sorted from bone marrow. The cell subset or site tag for this specimen amounts to: bone marrow mononuclear cells depleted of CD138+ plasma/myeloma cells by negative magnetic selection. These receptors came from a donor aged 40 or older with multiple myeloma.

The chain joins TRBV6-6 to TRBJ2-2; D remains ambiguous. The V gene's germline CDR1 is MNHNY and CDR2 SVGAGI (reference sequence). CDR3 length: 12 amino acids. Trimming stripped 7 bases from V and 6 bases from J, with 9 bases between. The DNA for the CDR3 is TGTGCCAGCACTCAAGGGCCCGGGGAGCTGTTTTTT. It translates to CASTQGPGELFF.

Many counts were recorded for this clonotype. The chain combines TRBV4-2 with TRBJ1-2, with 10 bases matching TRBD1. Looked up from germline, CDR1 is LGHNA and CDR2 is YNFKEQ. This CDR3 is built from 14 residues. V trimming: 4 bases; J trimming: 7 bases; junction bases outside the gene matches: 6. CDR3 coding DNA: TGTGCCAGCAGCCCCAACGACAGGGGGCCTGGCTACACCTTC. Protein sequence: CASSPNDRGPGYTF.

This clonotype was counted many times. At one of its ends the junction is not consistent with the germline gene, which may arise from a read error. V usage is TRBV19 and J usage is TRBJ2-2, with 10 bases identical to TRBD2. Germline V gives CDR1 LNHDA, CDR2 SQIVND (reference sequence). CDR3 size: 19 residues. CDR3 residues: CASSLLSPSGRVSTGELFF. The CDR3 nucleotides read TGCGCCAGTTCCCTCCTCTCCCCTAGCGGGAGAGTAAGTACCGGGGAGCTGTTTTTT.

This clonotype occurred a few times. V gene TRBV29-1 combines with J gene TRBJ1-1, with D hard to call. Germline V gives CDR1 SQVTM, CDR2 ANQGSEA. CDR3 length: 13 amino acids. V dropped 3 bases and J dropped 0 bases, with 8 bases sitting between them. This chain's CDR3 is CSVDLQMNTEAFF. Here the CDR3 DNA reads TGCAGCGTTGATTTGCAGATGAACACTGAAGCTTTCTTT.

Of note for this clonotype: A clone one base away is much larger, so this may be a read error. The chain combines TRBV7-2 with TRBJ2-3, with D unresolved. V gave up 5 bases and J gave up 2 bases, with 11 bases separating them. Germline V gene lookup returns CDR1 SGHTA and CDR2 FQGNSA. This CDR3 comprises 14 residues. This CDR3 reads CASSLIGFTDTQYF. The CDR3 bases are TGTGCCAGCAGCCTTATTGGATTCACAGATACGCAGTATTTT.

This clonotype was recorded at least ten times. The chain uses TRBV5-1 and TRBJ2-2; D not certain. The length of the CDR3 is 14 residues. Trimming removed 0 bases from V and 4 bases from J, with 7 bases in between. CDR1 and CDR2 from the germline V gene are SGHRS and YFSETQ. CDR3 residues: CASSLELPTGELFF. The CDR3 DNA reads TGCGCCAGCAGCTTGGAACTCCCCACCGGGGAGCTGTTTTTT.

This clonotype was observed at least ten times. The chain carries TRBV21-1 and TRBJ2-7; the tabulated D call, TRBD2, remains unverified against the DNA. TRBV21-1 is a pseudogene locus. The CDR3 totals 15 residues. The CDR3 is CASSKVGVHSYEQYF. Written as DNA, the CDR3 is TGTGCCAGCAGCAAAGTGGGAGTGCACTCCTACGAGCAGTACTTC.

Details on this clonotype: Possible read error: a much larger clone is one base away. The gene calls are TRBV29-1 and TRBJ1-5; 7 bases line up with TRBD1. The CDR3 has 13 residues. Germline V lookup: CDR1 SQVTM, CDR2 ANQGSEA. CDR3 in amino acids: CSVCRTGNQPRHF. The CDR3 DNA follows: TGCAGCGTCTGTCGGACAGGCAATCAGCCCCGGCATTTT.

There are many counts of this clonotype. V and J are TRBV29-1 and TRBJ2-1, with 10 positions matching TRBD1. Trimming at V came to 8 bases and at J to 6 bases, leaving 4 bases not matched to a gene. This CDR3 is 12 amino acids long. From germline, CDR1 is SQVTM and CDR2 ANQGSEA. The CDR3 spells CSLWDRGNEQFF. CDR3 coding DNA: TGCAGCCTGTGGGACAGGGGCAATGAGCAGTTCTTC.

Ten or more counts support this clonotype. The chain combines TRBV5-1 with TRBJ2-3, with 11 positions matching TRBD2. This CDR3 contains 16 residues. V lost 2 bases, J lost 4 bases, and 6 bases stayed unmatched. The V gene's germline CDR1 is SGHRS and CDR2 YFSETQ. The DNA for the CDR3 is TGCGCCAGCAGCTTTACAACTAGCGGGAGTGCAGATACGCAGTATTTT. It specifies CASSFTTSGSADTQYF. The entire variable domain, with the rest obtained from reference TRBV5-1 and TRBJ2-3, is as follows: KAGVTQTPRYLIKTRGQQVTLSCSPISGHRSVSWYQQTPGQGLQFLFEYFSETQRNKGNFPGRFSGRQFSNSRSEMNVSTLELGDSALYLCASSFTTSGSADTQYFGPGTRLTVL.

Turning to this clonotype: A much larger clone lies a single base off, so this may be a read error. The chain joins TRBV5-6 to TRBJ1-5, with a weak D call TRBD1 (6 bases). CDR1 and CDR2 from the germline V gene are SGHDT and YYEEEE. The CDR3 extends over 15 amino acids. Trimming stripped 2 bases from V and 6 bases from J, with 15 bases between. The CDR3 is CASSFRERGFQPQHF. In DNA, the CDR3 is TGTGCCAGCAGCTTCCGGGAAAGGGGGTTTCAGCCCCAGCATTTT.

Ten or more counts support this clonotype. V usage is TRBV7-2 and J usage is TRBJ2-5, with D perhaps assigned TRBD1 or TRBD2 (6 bases each). The CDR3 is 15 residues long. Per the germline V gene, CDR1 is SGHTA and CDR2 is FQGNSA. The germline V and J ends were trimmed by 5 bases and 5 bases, with 18 bases remaining between them. The CDR3 loop is CASSRTEGGVETQYF. The CDR3 DNA reads TGTGCCAGCAGCCGAACCGAGGGGGGCGTCGAGACCCAGTACTTC.

Worth noting for this clonotype: A read error is possible here, since a much larger clone lies one base away. This sequence joins TRBV4-2 and TRBJ1-5; 7 bases agree with TRBD1. The CDR3 spans 16 residues. CDR1 is LGHNA, CDR2 YNFKEQ, per germline. V lost 0 bases to trimming and J lost 6 bases; unmatched junction nucleotides: 8. The CDR3 region is CASSQDPGGSGQPQHF. In DNA form, the CDR3 reads TGTGCCAGCAGCCAAGATCCAGGGGGGTCGGGTCAGCCCCAGCATTTT.

This clonotype was observed many times. This chain connects TRBV29-1 to TRBJ2-7; D uncertain. This CDR3 comprises 11 residues. Trimming shortened V by 4 bases and J by 5 bases, and 9 bases separated the two germline ends. Germline CDR1 SQVTM, CDR2 ANQGSEA. In nucleotides, the CDR3 is TGCAGCGTTGCCGTTAGGAACGAGCAGTACTTC. This translates into CSVAVRNEQYF.

The table lists this clonotype with many counts. V is TRBV4-1 and J is TRBJ1-5; tentative D call: TRBD1 (5 bases). The CDR3 has 15 residues. Looked up from germline, CDR1 is MGHRA and CDR2 is YSYEKL. Trimming removed 0 bases at V and 7 bases at J, with 13 bases between. CDR3 loop: CASSQEWGGGQPQHF. The CDR3 coding sequence is TGCGCCAGCAGCCAAGAGTGGGGGGGTGGGCAGCCCCAGCATTTT.

This clonotype was picked up many times. The chain combines TRBV6-1 with TRBJ1-2; 8 nucleotides line up with TRBD1. This CDR3 region has 14 residues. V dropped 1 base and J dropped 5; count of bases not matched to a gene: 3. Germline V gives CDR1 MNHNS, CDR2 SASEGT. CDR3 amino acids: CASSEGTGRYGYTF. The CDR3 coding sequence is TGTGCCAGCAGTGAAGGGACAGGGAGGTATGGCTACACCTTC.

This clonotype was found many times. This chain links TRBV27 with TRBJ2-1; 9 nucleotides match TRBD1. CDR3 length: 15 amino acids. J gave up 2 bases and V 4 bases, and 3 bases lay outside the gene matches. Germline V gene data show CDR1 as MNHEY and CDR2 as SMNVEV (reference sequence). CDR3 sequence: CASSSTGGAYNEQFF. CDR3 bases: TGTGCCAGCAGTTCGACAGGGGGGGCCTACAATGAGCAGTTCTTC.

This clonotype was picked up a small number of times. The rearrangement uses TRBV6-1 and TRBJ1-5; a weak D match, TRBD1 (6 bases). Germline V gene lookup returns CDR1 MNHNS and CDR2 SASEGT. The CDR3 extends over 14 amino acids. V lost 4 bases, J lost 4 bases, and 11 bases lay in between. The DNA of the CDR3 is TGTGCCAGCAGTGCCGACAGGTGGAATCAGCCCCAGCATTTT. It is translated as CASSADRWNQPQHF.

The table lists this clonotype with a few counts. The V gene is TRBV7-9, the J gene TRBJ2-5, with 12 bases matching TRBD2. V lost 4 bases to trimming and J lost 4 bases; unmatched junction nucleotides: 4. Germline V gene data show CDR1 as SEHNR and CDR2 as FQNEAQ (reference sequence). The CDR3 consists of 15 residues. In nucleotides, the CDR3 is TGTGCCAGCAGCTCAGGGACTAGCGGGCGAGAGACCCAGTACTTC. Residues: CASSSGTSGRETQYF.

This clonotype was counted at least ten times. The gene calls are TRBV5-1 and TRBJ2-1; maybe TRBD2 (5 bases). V was shortened by 0 bases and J by 4 bases, with 11 bases between the two germline ends. Germline V lookup: CDR1 SGHRS, CDR2 YFSETQ. The CDR3 consists of 15 residues. CDR3 in amino acids: CASSLAERRYNEQFF. The CDR3 coding sequence is TGCGCCAGCAGCTTGGCCGAGCGGAGATACAATGAGCAGTTCTTC.